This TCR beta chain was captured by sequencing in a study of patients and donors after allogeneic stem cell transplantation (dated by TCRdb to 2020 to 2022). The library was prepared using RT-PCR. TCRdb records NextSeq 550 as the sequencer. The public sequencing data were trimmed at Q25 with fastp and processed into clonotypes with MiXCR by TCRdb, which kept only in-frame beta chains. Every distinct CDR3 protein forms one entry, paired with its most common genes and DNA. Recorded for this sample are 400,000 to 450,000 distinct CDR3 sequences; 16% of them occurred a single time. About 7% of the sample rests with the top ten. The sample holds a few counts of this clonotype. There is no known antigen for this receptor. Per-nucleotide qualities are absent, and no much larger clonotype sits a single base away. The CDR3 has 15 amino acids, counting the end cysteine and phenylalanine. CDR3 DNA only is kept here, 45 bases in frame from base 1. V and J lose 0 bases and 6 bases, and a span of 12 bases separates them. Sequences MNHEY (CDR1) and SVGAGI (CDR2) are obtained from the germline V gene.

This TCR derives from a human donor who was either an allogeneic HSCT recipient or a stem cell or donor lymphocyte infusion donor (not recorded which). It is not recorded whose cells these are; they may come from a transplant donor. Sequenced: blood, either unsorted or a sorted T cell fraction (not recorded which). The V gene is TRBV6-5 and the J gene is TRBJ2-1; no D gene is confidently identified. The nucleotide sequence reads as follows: TGTGCCAGCAGTTACTCCGGCGTGAGGACCAATGAGCAGTTCTTC. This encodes CASSYSGVRTNEQFF.